Below are 12 T cell receptor beta chains sequenced from a single sample in a study of blood T cell repertoires in COVID-19. The assay was immunoSEQ multiplex PCR, and TCRdb's table has in-frame clones only and misses some. This repertoire shows a few hundred thousand clones, under 90% found once; its top ten account for 0.85% to 0.95%. Source material: peripheral blood. These receptors originate from a woman aged 40 to 49 who had recovered from COVID-19.

This sequence joins TRBV11-3 and TRBJ2-2, with a weak D call TRBD2 (6 bases). From germline, CDR1 is SGHNT and CDR2 YENEEA. This CDR3 spans 17 amino acids. The ends were cut back, 1 base at V and 6 bases at J, with 18 bases in the middle. CDR3 nucleotide sequence: TGTGCCAGCAGCTTAGGGACCGGGACTTCAAAGGCCGGGGAGCTGTTTTTT. This codes for CASSLGTGTSKAGELFF.

The DNA for the CDR3 is TGTGCCAGCTCATCCTCCACGCGTACTGAAGCTTTCTTT. This sequence encodes CASSSSTRTEAFF. The V and J genes are TRBV18 and TRBJ1-1; D gene ambiguous. CDR1 and CDR2 from the germline V gene are KGHSH and LQKENI. The CDR3 contains 13 residues. Deletions cut 5 bases from V and 5 bases from J, with 12 bases between. Variable domain in full (rest from reference TRBV18 and TRBJ1-1): NAGVMQNPRHLVRRRGQEARLRCSPMKGHSHVYWYRQLPEEGLKFMVYLQKENIIDESGMPKERFSAEFPKEGPSILRIQQVVRGDSAAYFCASSSSTRTEAFFGQGTRLTVV.

The chain joins TRBV24-1 to TRBJ2-5, with 11 bases aligning to TRBD2. This CDR3 spans 16 amino acids. Looked up from germline, CDR1 is KGHDR and CDR2 is SFDVKD. V lost 4 bases to trimming and J lost 5 bases; unmatched junction nucleotides: 8. CDR3 in DNA: TGTGCCACCAGTGAACAGACTAGCGGGAAGGGTGAGACCCAGTACTTC. Its translation is CATSEQTSGKGETQYF.

The V call is TRBV7-3, the J call TRBJ2-1, with D possibly matching TRBD2 (6 bases). Between the trimmed V and J ends, which lost 1 base and 2 bases, there was a span of 9 bases. CDR1 is SGHTA and CDR2 is FQGTGA in the germline V gene. The CDR3 contains 15 residues. CDR3 residues: CASSLNPGAYNEQFF. DNA of the CDR3: TGTGCCAGCAGCTTAAACCCGGGGGCCTACAATGAGCAGTTCTTC.

This chain uses TRBV28 with TRBJ2-7; 7 bases fit TRBD2. Germline CDR1 is MDHEN and CDR2 is SYDVKM. V lost 1 base and J lost 2; bases outside the gene matches: 5. This CDR3 is built from 15 residues. The CDR3 loop reads CASSLLSGAPYEQYF. The CDR3 coding sequence is TGTGCCAGCAGTTTATTGAGCGGGGCGCCCTACGAGCAGTACTTC.

The chain combines TRBV11-1 with TRBJ2-2; 11 positions agree with TRBD2. The germline V gene has CDR1 SGHAT and CDR2 FQDESV (reference sequence). The CDR3 spans 15 residues. Trimming cost V 5 bases and J 7 bases; bases outside gene matches: 6. The CDR3 DNA sequence: TGTGCCAGCAGCAAACTAGCGGGAGAAGGCGGGGAGCTGTTTTTT. This gives the protein CASSKLAGEGGELFF.

The rearrangement uses TRBV14 and TRBJ2-3; TRBD1 aligns across 7 bases. This CDR3 region has 16 residues. CDR1 and CDR2 from the germline V gene are SGHDN and FVKESK. V trimming: 5 bases; J trimming: 1 base; junction bases outside the gene matches: 9. CDR3 residues: CASSTITGVRTDTQYF. CDR3 DNA: TGTGCCAGCAGCACCATCACAGGGGTCCGCACAGATACGCAGTATTTT.

The CDR3 DNA follows: TGTGCCAGCAGCTCATCGGCCGGGGAGCTGTTTTTT. This gives the protein CASSSSAGELFF. This rearrangement joins TRBV9 to TRBJ2-2; D is unclear. V was trimmed by 4 bases and J by 6 bases, leaving 7 bases between them. CDR3 size: 12 residues. Germline V gene sequence: CDR1 SGDLS, CDR2 YYNGEE.

The chain carries TRBV19 and TRBJ2-1, with D tentatively TRBD2 (6 bases). V shed 1 base and J shed 7 bases, with 8 bases lying between them. Germline V gives CDR1 LNHDA, CDR2 SQIVND (reference sequence). The CDR3 loop spans 13 amino acids. CDR3 sequence: CASSIGGLNEQFF. The CDR3 coding sequence is TGTGCCAGTAGTATAGGAGGACTAAATGAGCAGTTCTTC.

The genes are TRBV19 and TRBJ1-2; D unclear. V was shortened by 0 bases and J by 4 bases, with 9 bases between the two germline ends. The CDR3 sequence is 14 residues long. Germline CDR1 and CDR2: LNHDA and SQIVND (reference sequence). The CDR3 reads CASSIDDFAYGYTF. As DNA, the CDR3 is TGTGCCAGTAGTATAGATGACTTCGCCTATGGCTACACCTTC.

This clone has more than one count but fewer than ten. The gene calls are TRBV2 and TRBJ2-2; TRBD1 is a possible D gene (5 bases). Trimming cost V 4 bases and J 6 bases, with 12 bases left between them. In germline, CDR1 is SNHLY, CDR2 FYNNEI. The CDR3 is made up of 14 amino acids. The CDR3 spells CASSGQGTPGELFF. CDR3 nucleotides: TGTGCCAGCAGTGGCCAGGGAACCCCCGGGGAGCTGTTTTTT.

The V gene is TRBV14, the J gene TRBJ1-4; D gene ambiguous. In germline, CDR1 is SGHDN, CDR2 FVKESK. Trimming pared 3 bases from V and 1 base from J, leaving 9 bases between. The CDR3 spans 15 residues. In DNA, the CDR3 is TGTGCCAGCAGCCACTCGGTCGGAACTAATGAAAAACTGTTTTTT. Protein: CASSHSVGTNEKLFF.